The rows below give T cell receptor beta chains drawn from one sample of a study. In TCRdb, the 5' RACE reads were re-called with MiXCR into one record per CDR3 protein. The data show over 55,000 distinct CDR3 sequences, approximately 29% seen once. Sequenced input: tumor-infiltrating naive CD4+ T cells sorted from the breast tumor. The origin of the receptors is a female donor with breast cancer. Both conserved end residues are part of each CDR3.

V: TRBV7-3; J: TRBJ2-5; CDR3: CASSLTPGGGETQYF
V: TRBV12-3/TRBV12-4; J: TRBJ1-5; CDR3: CASSFANQPQHF
V: TRBV25-1; J: TRBJ1-4; CDR3: CASSELAPGDINEKLFF
V: TRBV6-2/TRBV6-3; J: TRBJ2-1; CDR3: CASSFPWGQGAHNEQFF
V: TRBV7-6; J: TRBJ1-3; CDR3: CASSLGGTGVPSGNTIYF
V: TRBV20-1; J: TRBJ1-1; CDR3: CSAPRRGLNTEAFF
V: TRBV5-1; J: TRBJ2-5; CDR3: CASSLGPGTEQETQYF
V: TRBV20-1; J: TRBJ2-1; CDR3: CSAVAREGRSSYNEQFF
V: TRBV7-2; J: TRBJ2-5; CDR3: CASSRAGFETQYF
V: TRBV6-2/TRBV6-3; J: TRBJ1-1; CDR3: CASSQSGTGYTEAFF
V: TRBV7-9; J: TRBJ1-2; CDR3: CASSPAGTFYGYTF
V: TRBV5-1; J: TRBJ2-1; CDR3: CASSFGQSEQFF
V: TRBV10-3; J: TRBJ2-3; CDR3: CAITGRETDTQYF
V: TRBV20-1; J: TRBJ2-5; CDR3: CSARLAGGPIETQYF
V: TRBV3-1; J: TRBJ2-5; CDR3: CASSQEVQETQYF
V: TRBV5-1; J: TRBJ1-2; CDR3: CASSMDRGNYGYTF
V: TRBV10-3; J: TRBJ1-1; CDR3: CAISRTGDTEAFF
V: TRBV12-3/TRBV12-4; J: TRBJ1-5; CDR3: CASTWGNQPQHF
V: TRBV28; J: TRBJ2-1; CDR3: CASSLGQEYNEQFF
V: TRBV29-1; J: TRBJ1-2; CDR3: CSVGETGTGSYGYTF
V: TRBV23-1; J: TRBJ2-1; CDR3: CASSQLGTSGEYNEQFF
V: TRBV10-3; J: TRBJ2-1; CDR3: CAISGGGGYNEQFF
V: TRBV6-2/TRBV6-3; J: TRBJ1-4; CDR3: CASSQRDGTTNEKLFF
V: TRBV5-1; J: TRBJ2-5; CDR3: CASSDASGEETQYF
V: TRBV6-6; J: TRBJ1-1; CDR3: CASTFTGVGNTEAFF
V: TRBV6-2/TRBV6-3; J: TRBJ1-2; CDR3: CASSYSGYGYTF
V: TRBV30; J: TRBJ1-6; CDR3: CAWSPGGLHF
V: TRBV28; J: TRBJ2-7; CDR3: CASSPPASGNYEQYF
V: TRBV29-1; J: TRBJ1-2; CDR3: CSAQGMSGYGYTF
V: TRBV7-2; J: TRBJ2-7; CDR3: CASSRRGQGGEQYF
V: TRBV5-1; J: TRBJ2-1; CDR3: CASSLASGRDSYNEQFF
V: TRBV7-2; J: TRBJ2-3; CDR3: CASSPYGTQYF
V: TRBV5-1; J: TRBJ2-1; CDR3: CASSTDLAGTNEQFF
V: TRBV5-1; J: TRBJ1-1; CDR3: CASSLGVREGLNTEAFF
V: TRBV4-2; J: TRBJ2-5; CDR3: CASSQDPTQAETQYF
V: TRBV20-1; J: TRBJ2-3; CDR3: CSAPKREVEDTQYF